These 24 T cell receptor beta chains came from one sample sequenced in a study of blood T cell repertoires in COVID-19. Repertoires were generated with immunoSEQ multiplex PCR, while TCRdb's copy carries only in-frame clones and drops some. The table includes about 170,000 clones, less than 90% detected once. Input material: peripheral blood. These TCRs come from a woman aged 55-69 years with COVID-19, enrolled during active disease.

The rearrangement links TRBV30 to TRBJ1-5, with 8 bases that match TRBD1. CDR1 and CDR2 (germline): GTSNPN, SVGIG (reference sequence). This CDR3 spans 15 amino acids. The trim removed 1 base at V and 7 bases at J, leaving 9 bases unmatched. As DNA, the CDR3 is TGTGCCTGGAGTGCCGGCAGGGGGCTAGAGCAGCCCCAGCATTTT. This translates into CAWSAGRGLEQPQHF.

V and J are TRBV18 and TRBJ2-7; no definite D call. The germline V and J ends were trimmed by 1 base and 2 bases, with 12 bases remaining between them. The CDR3 runs 15 residues. Germline values: CDR1 KGHSH, CDR2 LQKENI. The CDR3: CASSPRSVIPYEQYF. CDR3 nucleotides: TGTGCCAGCTCACCACGATCGGTGATTCCCTACGAGCAGTACTTC.

The chain joins TRBV19 to TRBJ2-2, with 9 positions matching TRBD2. The germline CDR1 and CDR2 sequences are LNHDA and SQIVND (reference sequence). The CDR3 consists of 17 residues. Trimming took 7 bases from V and 9 from J; bases not matched to a gene: 18. The CDR3 coding sequence is TGTGCCAGTACCCCCCCGCTAGCGGGAACCCACCGGAGGGAGCTGTTTTTT. It is translated as CASTPPLAGTHRRELFF.

This clone is a singleton in its sample. This chain uses TRBV7-2 with TRBJ1-1; TRBD1 aligns across 8 bases. The germline V gene encodes CDR1 SGHTA and CDR2 FQGNSA. Unmatched junction bases numbered 5, after V lost 4 bases and J lost 4 bases. This CDR3 has 14 amino acids. The CDR3 region has the DNA TGTGCCAGCAGCTCGGACAGGGCGGTCACTGAAGCTTTCTTT. Its translation is CASSSDRAVTEAFF.

The gene calls are TRBV24-1 and TRBJ2-2; D is unresolved. Germline assignment: CDR1 KGHDR and CDR2 SFDVKD. This CDR3 region has 14 residues. Trimming stripped 4 bases from V and 7 bases from J, with 12 bases between. The CDR3 sequence: CATSEAGRGGELFF. The CDR3 coding sequence is TGTGCCACCAGTGAGGCCGGTCGCGGCGGGGAGCTGTTTTTT.

V and J are TRBV6-6 and TRBJ1-3; D gene uncertain. Germline CDR1 MNHNY, CDR2 SVGAGI (reference sequence). The CDR3 has 14 residues. Trimming shortened V by 0 bases and J by 2 bases, and 5 bases separated the two germline ends. In DNA, the CDR3 is TGTGCCAGCAGTTACTCGCGAGCTGGAAACACCATATATTTT. Encoded protein: CASSYSRAGNTIYF.

This clone was observed once. The chain employs TRBV9 and TRBJ1-2; D ambiguous. V dropped 3 bases and J dropped 2 bases, with 20 bases sitting between them. Germline lookup yields CDR1 SGDLS and CDR2 YYNGEE. The CDR3 contains 17 residues. This chain's CDR3 is CASSEARGTKSNYGYTF. The CDR3 nucleotides read TGTGCCAGCAGCGAGGCCCGGGGAACGAAAAGCAACTATGGCTACACCTTC.

V usage is TRBV6-6 and J usage is TRBJ2-7; 7 bases map to TRBD2. Looked up from germline, CDR1 is MNHNY and CDR2 is SVGAGI (reference sequence). Trimming at V came to 6 bases and at J to 0 bases, leaving 8 bases not matched to a gene. This CDR3 region has 15 residues. The CDR3 DNA reads as TGTGCCAGCAGCTACCTAGCGGTAATCTCCTACGAGCAGTACTTC. It encodes CASSYLAVISYEQYF.

The chain links TRBV7-2 to TRBJ2-2, with D tentatively TRBD2 (6 bases). This CDR3 region has 12 residues. V was pared by 8 bases and J by 7 bases, with 11 bases between. Germline V gene sequence: CDR1 SGHTA, CDR2 FQGNSA. This chain's CDR3 is CASRLGGGELFF. The CDR3 DNA is TGTGCCAGCCGACTGGGGGGCGGGGAGCTGTTTTTT.

The chain recombines TRBV28 with TRBJ2-7, with 8 bases aligning to TRBD1. This CDR3 spans 13 amino acids. Losses at the gene ends were 6 bases for V and 1 base for J; bases not matched to a gene: 2. Germline loops: CDR1 MDHEN, CDR2 SYDVKM. In DNA form, the CDR3 reads TGTGCCAGCAGAACAGGGGGGTCCTACGAGCAGTACTTC. Translated, it gives CASRTGGSYEQYF. The complete variable domain, with remaining parts taken from reference TRBV28 and TRBJ2-7, reads DVKVTQSSRYLVKRTGEKVFLECVQDMDHENMFWYRQDPGLGLRLIYFSYDVKMKEKGDIPEGYSVSREKKERFSLILESASTNQTSMYLCASRTGGSYEQYFGPGTRLTVT.

This rearrangement joins TRBV7-2 to TRBJ2-6; 9 nucleotides align to TRBD2. Per the germline V gene, CDR1 is SGHTA and CDR2 is FQGNSA. The CDR3 has 19 amino acids. After removal of 5 bases from V and 0 bases from J, the junction contained 11 bases not matched to a gene. CDR3 bases: TGTGCCAGCAGCACACAAAGTAGCGGGAGTACCTCTGGGGCCAACGTCCTGACTTTC. This gives the protein CASSTQSSGSTSGANVLTF.

This sequence joins TRBV24-1 and TRBJ1-3; D call uncertain. Germline assignment: CDR1 KGHDR and CDR2 SFDVKD. Trimming left V 2 bases short and J 0 bases short, with 7 bases between. There are 15 residues in the CDR3. The CDR3 loop reads CATSDSPRSGNTIYF. In DNA, the CDR3 is TGTGCCACCAGTGATTCCCCCCGCTCTGGAAACACCATATATTTT.

This rearrangement joins TRBV10-1 to TRBJ2-1; 7 bases are a match to TRBD2. V trimming: 2 bases; J trimming: 9 bases; junction bases outside the gene matches: 13. The CDR3 consists of 16 residues. Germline CDR1 and CDR2: WNHNN and SYGVQD (reference sequence). The DNA for the CDR3 is TGCGCCAGCAGTGAGCCCGACCGGGGGGAACGGGTTGAGCAGTTCTTC. This codes for CASSEPDRGERVEQFF.

The genes are TRBV5-6 and TRBJ2-6, with D unclear. Trimming removed 0 bases at V and 1 base at J, with 8 bases between. Germline assignment: CDR1 SGHDT and CDR2 YYEEEE. This CDR3 spans 16 amino acids. CDR3 sequence reads: CASSLDSTSGANVLTF. In DNA, the CDR3 is TGTGCCAGCAGCTTGGACAGCACTTCTGGGGCCAACGTCCTGACTTTC.

The V call is TRBV30, the J call TRBJ2-1; 8 nucleotides match TRBD1. Germline V gene lookup returns CDR1 GTSNPN and CDR2 SVGIG (reference sequence). J was trimmed by 8 bases and V by 2 bases; bases with no gene match: 8. The CDR3 runs to 14 residues. CDR3 in amino acids: CAWSLGQGLDEQFF. DNA for the CDR3: TGTGCCTGGAGTCTAGGACAGGGTTTGGATGAGCAGTTCTTC.

This chain joins TRBV27 and TRBJ1-1; weak D call: TRBD1 (5 bases). Trimming left V 5 bases short and J 0 bases short, with 13 bases between. CDR3 length equals 15 residues. CDR1 and CDR2 from the germline V gene are MNHEY and SMNVEV (reference sequence). In DNA, the CDR3 is TGTGCCAGCAGTCCGTCGACAGAAGTGAACACTGAAGCTTTCTTT. It translates to CASSPSTEVNTEAFF.

The chain joins TRBV10-3 to TRBJ1-1, with TRBD1 identical over 8 bases. The germline V gene encodes CDR1 ENHRY and CDR2 SYGVKD. V was pared by 10 bases and J by 5 bases, with 12 bases of the junction left unmatched. This CDR3 is built from 14 residues. For the CDR3, the DNA is TGTGCCACCACCTATGACAGGGGAGGGACTGAAGCTTTCTTT. This gives the protein CATTYDRGGTEAFF.

This clone appeared once. This chain joins TRBV6-5 and TRBJ1-5, with 9 bases fitting TRBD1. Germline V gene data show CDR1 as MNHEY and CDR2 as SVGAGI. CDR3 length equals 15 residues. V lost 6 bases, J lost 2 bases, and 5 bases stayed unmatched. CDR3 coding DNA: TGTGCCAGCAGGAGGGGACAGGGAGGCAATCAGCCCCAGCATTTT. Protein sequence: CASRRGQGGNQPQHF.

The chain has TRBV6-5 and TRBJ1-1, with 8 bases matching TRBD1. Losses at the gene ends were 7 bases for V and 1 base for J; bases not matched to a gene: 8. Per the germline V gene, CDR1 is MNHEY and CDR2 is SVGAGI. The CDR3 spans 15 residues. This CDR3 reads CASTWQGATNTEAFF. The CDR3 DNA is TGTGCCAGCACTTGGCAGGGGGCTACGAACACTGAAGCTTTCTTT.

The chain combines TRBV20-1 with TRBJ1-4, with TRBD1 matching over 7 bases. There are 11 residues in the CDR3. The germline V gene has CDR1 DFQATT and CDR2 SNEGSKA (reference sequence). V was pared by 5 bases and J by 8 bases, with 2 bases of the junction left unmatched. The CDR3 reads CSAPTGEKLFF. CDR3 nucleotide sequence: TGCAGTGCTCCGACAGGGGAAAAACTGTTTTTT.

The rearrangement links TRBV4-3 to TRBJ2-1, with D perhaps TRBD1 (5 bases). Germline lookup yields CDR1 LGHNA and CDR2 YSLEER. This CDR3 contains 14 residues. V lost 1 base, J lost 9 bases, and 13 bases lay in between. This CDR3 reads CASSQGPGNSEQFF. The CDR3, as DNA: TGCGCCAGCAGCCAAGGCCCAGGGAACAGTGAGCAGTTCTTC.

The chain employs TRBV6-4 and TRBJ2-7; 8 bases match TRBD2. Looked up from germline, CDR1 is MRHNA and CDR2 is SNTAGT. The CDR3 consists of 14 residues. Losses at the gene ends were 5 bases for V and 2 bases for J; bases not matched to a gene: 5. CDR3 bases: TGTGCCAGCAGTAGAACTAGCGGAACCTACGAGCAGTACTTC. Its protein product is CASSRTSGTYEQYF.

This chain connects TRBV4-2 to TRBJ2-7; no reliable D call. Germline loops: CDR1 LGHNA, CDR2 YNFKEQ. The CDR3 loop spans 18 amino acids. Trimming left V 1 base short and J 3 bases short, with 22 bases between. CDR3 protein: CASSQGPISETAVYEQYF. The CDR3 DNA is TGTGCCAGCAGCCAAGGCCCTATCAGCGAGACTGCGGTCTACGAGCAGTACTTC.

This sequence joins TRBV10-3 and TRBJ2-7; the match to TRBD2 covers 7 bases. The germline gives CDR1 ENHRY, CDR2 SYGVKD. The CDR3 is made up of 15 amino acids. The V and J ends lost 4 bases and 2 bases, in that order; junction bases with no gene match: 8. CDR3 nucleotide sequence: TGTGCCATCAGTGTGGGTTCTAGCGGTACCTACGAGCAGTACTTC. Translation gives CAISVGSSGTYEQYF.